Presented here are 32 T cell receptor beta chains from one specimen sequenced in a study of control samples from healthy donors and cancer patients. Method: immunoSEQ multiplex PCR; TCRdb's copy keeps in-frame clones and lacks some. This listing includes fewer than 200,000 clones. The sample comprised blood. The receptors originated from a woman in her twenties or thirties in good health.

The chain carries TRBV9 and TRBJ1-6; D unresolved. V was trimmed by 1 base and J by 9 bases, leaving 14 bases between them. The germline gives CDR1 SGDLS, CDR2 YYNGEE. The CDR3 contains 15 residues. The CDR3, as DNA: TGTGCCAGCAGCGTAAGTCGAGGGCTAGTTTCACCCCTCCACTTT. Its protein is CASSVSRGLVSPLHF.

V is TRBV19 and J is TRBJ1-5, with 9 bases fitting TRBD1. The CDR3 contains 17 residues. V lost 5 bases, J lost 7 bases, and 15 bases stayed unmatched. The germline CDR1 and CDR2 sequences are LNHDA and SQIVND (reference sequence). CDR3 residues: CASSPQGQGVSRQPQHF. The CDR3 coding sequence is TGTGCCAGTAGTCCCCAGGGACAGGGCGTTTCGCGGCAGCCCCAGCATTTT. Together with reference TRBV19 and TRBJ1-5, the CDR3 gives the full variable domain: DGGITQSPKYLFRKEGQNVTLSCEQNLNHDAMYWYRQDPGQGLRLIYYSQIVNDFQKGDIAEGYSVSREKKESFPLTVTSAQKNPTAFYLCASSPQGQGVSRQPQHFGDGTRLSIL.

The chain combines TRBV7-2 with TRBJ2-5; D remains ambiguous. CDR1 is SGHTA and CDR2 is FQGNSA in the germline V gene. The CDR3 covers 14 residues. Trimming left V 5 bases short and J 4 bases short, with 14 bases between. The CDR3 loop is CASSQREERETQYF. The CDR3 nucleotides read TGTGCCAGCAGCCAGCGTGAGGAAAGAGAGACCCAGTACTTC.

Written as DNA, the CDR3 is TGCGCCAGCAGCCCCGGGGTAGACAATGAGCAGTTCTTC. This translates into CASSPGVDNEQFF. The V and J genes are TRBV5-1 and TRBJ2-1, with a tentative D call TRBD2 (5 bases). The ends were cut back, 4 bases at V and 5 bases at J, with 10 bases in the middle. Germline V gives CDR1 SGHRS, CDR2 YFSETQ. The CDR3 length is 13 residues.

The V and J genes are TRBV28 and TRBJ1-1; 10 bases agree with TRBD1. Germline CDR1 reads MDHEN; CDR2 reads SYDVKM. This CDR3 region has 15 residues. The ends lost 5 bases at V and 4 bases at J; junction bases unmatched: 7. CDR3 nucleotides: TGTGCCAGCAGTCCGCGCGACAGGGGGCTCACTGAAGCTTTCTTT. The encoded protein is CASSPRDRGLTEAFF.

The chain recombines TRBV30 with TRBJ1-5, with 7 bases matching TRBD1. With 4 bases clipped from V and 3 bases from J, the junction kept 3 bases outside the gene matches. This CDR3 spans 13 amino acids. CDR1 GTSNPN and CDR2 SVGIG come from the germline V gene (reference sequence). In nucleotides, the CDR3 is TGTGCCTGGACAGGGGGGAACAATCAGCCCCAGCATTTT. Its protein is CAWTGGNNQPQHF.

The chain has TRBV12-3 or TRBV12-4 and TRBJ2-7; D remains unclear. CDR3 length: 11 residues. The V and J ends lost 7 bases and 5 bases respectively, with 9 bases between them. The DNA of the CDR3 is TGTGCCAGCACAATCGGGCACGAGCAGTACTTC. Its translation: CASTIGHEQYF.

This chain joins TRBV19 and TRBJ2-1, with D possibly being TRBD2 (6 bases). The V gene lost 5 bases and the J gene lost 5 bases, with 16 bases spanning the gap. CDR1 is LNHDA, CDR2 SQIVND, per germline (reference sequence). This CDR3 is built from 15 residues. CDR3 coding DNA: TGTGCCAGTAGTCTCCATCGCGGGGTCGACAATGAGCAGTTCTTC. This codes for CASSLHRGVDNEQFF. Looking up the rest from reference TRBV19 and TRBJ2-1 gives the full variable domain: DGGITQSPKYLFRKEGQNVTLSCEQNLNHDAMYWYRQDPGQGLRLIYYSQIVNDFQKGDIAEGYSVSREKKESFPLTVTSAQKNPTAFYLCASSLHRGVDNEQFFGPGTRLTVL.

The chain carries TRBV5-6 and TRBJ1-3; weak D call: TRBD1 (6 bases). The V end lost 1 base, the J end lost 7 bases, and 9 bases lay between the germline ends. The CDR3 consists of 13 residues. CDR1 is SGHDT, CDR2 YYEEEE, per germline. CDR3 protein: CASSLMRGNTIYF. Here the CDR3 DNA reads TGTGCCAGCAGCTTGATGAGGGGGAACACCATATATTTT.

The chain joins TRBV28 to TRBJ1-2; 8 bases match TRBD1. V was clipped by 7 bases and J by 2 bases; unmatched bases: 6. The CDR3 has 14 amino acids. CDR1 is MDHEN and CDR2 is SYDVKM in the germline V gene. The chain's CDR3 is CASTGQGGNYGYTF. The CDR3 DNA reads TGTGCCAGCACTGGACAGGGAGGGAACTATGGCTACACCTTC.

The J gene is TRBJ2-5, the V gene TRBV6-6; no firm D call. This CDR3 spans 11 amino acids. Germline V gene data show CDR1 as MNHNY and CDR2 as SVGAGI (reference sequence). Trimming stripped 5 bases from V and 4 bases from J, with 5 bases between. The CDR3 DNA reads as TGTGCCAGCAGTCCGGGAGAGACCCAGTACTTC. Amino acid sequence: CASSPGETQYF.

The chain has TRBV5-1 and TRBJ1-5; D gene uncertain. The CDR3 is 13 amino acids. CDR1 is SGHRS, CDR2 YFSETQ, per germline. Trimming took 0 bases from V and 5 from J, leaving 6 bases between them. CDR3 residues: CASSLAWDQPQHF. CDR3 nucleotide sequence: TGCGCCAGCAGCTTGGCCTGGGATCAGCCCCAGCATTTT.

This sequence joins TRBV3-1 (or the pseudogene TRBV3-2) and TRBJ2-2; D gene unclear. The ends were cut back, 1 base at V and 5 bases at J, with 5 bases in the middle. CDR1 LGHDT and CDR2 YNNKEL come from the germline V gene (reference sequence). This CDR3 comprises 13 residues. The CDR3: CASSQGWTGELFF. The CDR3 region has the DNA TGTGCCAGCAGCCAAGGGTGGACCGGGGAGCTGTTTTTT.

The gene calls are TRBV3-1 (or the pseudogene TRBV3-2) and TRBJ1-2; D call uncertain. The CDR3 sequence is 14 residues long. Trimming removed 3 bases at V and 5 bases at J, with 13 bases between. Germline CDR1 and CDR2: LGHDT and YNNKEL (reference sequence). CDR3 coding DNA: TGTGCCAGCAGCCAGGATACACCTACTTATGGCTACACCTTC. This gives the protein CASSQDTPTYGYTF.

V usage is TRBV4-1 and J usage is TRBJ2-6; D gene unclear. V dropped 8 bases and J dropped 0 bases, with 8 bases sitting between them. CDR3 size: 14 residues. Germline assignment: CDR1 MGHRA and CDR2 YSYEKL. CDR3 amino acids: CASLPVSGANVLTF. The CDR3 DNA reads TGCGCCAGCTTACCGGTCTCTGGGGCCAACGTCCTGACTTTC.

The V call is TRBV4-3, the J call TRBJ2-2, with D hard to call. The germline gives CDR1 LGHNA, CDR2 YSLEER. The CDR3 loop spans 14 amino acids. V lost 2 bases to trimming and J lost 5 bases, with 9 bases between them. The CDR3 spells CASSQYKRTGELFF. In nucleotides, the CDR3 is TGCGCCAGCAGCCAATATAAGAGGACCGGGGAGCTGTTTTTT.

This chain connects TRBV5-4 to TRBJ2-3; TRBD2 matches at 11 bases. Germline-derived CDR1 and CDR2 are SGHNT and YYREEE (reference sequence). The length of the CDR3 is 15 residues. Trimming removed 4 bases from V and 6 bases from J; junction bases left unmatched: 7. For the CDR3, the DNA is TGTGCCAGCAGCCAACAGCTAGCGGGGGGCGATACGCAGTATTTT. It encodes CASSQQLAGGDTQYF. Filled out from reference TRBV5-4 and TRBJ2-3, the complete variable domain reads ETGVTQSPTHLIKTRGQQVTLRCSSQSGHNTVSWYQQALGQGPQFIFQYYREEENGRGNFPPRFSGLQFPNYSSELNVNALELDDSALYLCASSQQLAGGDTQYFGPGTRLTVL.

The genes are TRBV27 and TRBJ1-4; TRBD1 aligns across 8 bases. The V gene's germline CDR1 is MNHEY and CDR2 SMNVEV (reference sequence). This CDR3 has 18 residues. J was trimmed by 8 bases and V by 5 bases; bases with no gene match: 19. The DNA of the CDR3 is TGTGCCAGCAGTCGAGTTGGCCCCTGGCGGGACAGGCAAGAAAAACTGTTTTTT. Protein product: CASSRVGPWRDRQEKLFF.

The genes are TRBV6-5 and TRBJ1-3, with D possibly matching TRBD1 (5 bases). Trimming removed 0 bases at V and 7 bases at J, with 16 bases between. Germline V lookup: CDR1 MNHEY, CDR2 SVGAGI. The CDR3 totals 16 residues. CDR3 nucleotides: TGTGCCAGCAGTTACTCGGGGGGAATCGGAACGAACACCATATATTTT. Its translation: CASSYSGGIGTNTIYF.

The rearrangement uses TRBV27 and TRBJ2-1, with TRBD2 identical over 11 bases. Trimming removed 6 bases from V and 8 bases from J; junction bases left unmatched: 3. The CDR3 has 13 amino acids. CDR1 is MNHEY, CDR2 SMNVEV, per germline (reference sequence). CDR3: CASRFSGGDEQFF. CDR3 in DNA: TGTGCCAGCAGATTTAGCGGGGGGGATGAGCAGTTCTTC.

The chain couples TRBV11-2 to TRBJ2-5; TRBD1 agrees at 8 bases. The germline CDR1 and CDR2 sequences are SGHAT and FQNNGV. Losses at the gene ends were 5 bases for V and 5 bases for J; bases not matched to a gene: 7. CDR3 length: 14 residues. The CDR3 DNA is TGTGCCAGCAGCCACCGGACAGGGTCGGAGACCCAGTACTTC. Its translation: CASSHRTGSETQYF.

V and J are TRBV6-5 and TRBJ1-5; 9 nucleotides agree with TRBD1. V shed 6 bases, J shed 7 bases, and the junction held 10 bases outside the gene matches. The length of the CDR3 is 15 residues. Germline CDR1 reads MNHEY; CDR2 reads SVGAGI. The CDR3 DNA reads as TGTGCCAGCAGACCGGACAGGGGTTTGGGACAGCCCCAGCATTTT. Protein: CASRPDRGLGQPQHF.

The chain is built from TRBV12-3 or TRBV12-4 and TRBJ2-2; no clear D. The V end lost 2 bases, the J end lost 6 bases, and 4 bases lay between the germline ends. This CDR3 spans 12 amino acids. CDR3 coding DNA: TGTGCCAGCAGTTTAACGTCCGGGGAGCTGTTTTTT. Protein sequence: CASSLTSGELFF.

The genes are TRBV9 and TRBJ1-3; D may be TRBD1 (5 bases). The V gene lost 2 bases and the J gene lost 0 bases, with 15 bases spanning the gap. This CDR3 has 17 amino acids. Germline CDR1 SGDLS, CDR2 YYNGEE. The CDR3 sequence: CASSVTQGSHSGNTIYF. In nucleotides, the CDR3 is TGTGCCAGCAGCGTCACCCAGGGATCCCACTCTGGAAACACCATATATTTT.

The V gene is TRBV19, the J gene TRBJ2-7, with 7 bases lining up with TRBD2. The J segment lost 2 bases and the V segment lost 1 base, leaving 5 bases of the junction unmatched. This CDR3 is 15 amino acids long. Germline CDR1 is LNHDA and CDR2 is SQIVND (reference sequence). The CDR3 is CASSIGGGPAYEQYF. The CDR3 bases are TGTGCCAGTAGTATAGGGGGGGGACCGGCCTACGAGCAGTACTTC.

The rearrangement links TRBV11-2 to TRBJ1-6; D gene uncertain. Germline values: CDR1 SGHAT, CDR2 FQNNGV. Trimming pared 5 bases from V and 6 bases from J, leaving 20 bases between. This CDR3 is built from 17 residues. CDR3 coding DNA: TGTGCCAGCAGCCCCGGTGGGAGGCTCACCCTTAATTCACCCCTCCACTTT. It codes for CASSPGGRLTLNSPLHF.

The chain carries TRBV5-3 and TRBJ1-2, with D possibly matching TRBD1 (6 bases). TRBV5-3 is identified as an open reading frame with a role that is uncertain. The CDR3 sequence is 18 residues long. V lost 4 bases and J lost 2, with 24 bases in between. CDR3 bases: TGTGCCAGAAGCCCCGGCCTGGACAGCTCACGTGCAAACTATGGCTACACCTTC. This gives the protein CARSPGLDSSRANYGYTF.

The rearrangement joins TRBV5-6 to TRBJ1-1; D gene ambiguous. The V gene lost 0 bases and the J gene lost 4 bases, with 7 bases spanning the gap. CDR3 length equals 13 residues. CDR1 and CDR2 (germline): SGHDT, YYEEEE. CDR3 coding DNA: TGTGCCAGCAGCTTGGGTGGTGGCACTGAAGCTTTCTTT. This encodes CASSLGGGTEAFF.

The chain carries TRBV28 and TRBJ1-4, with 10 positions matching TRBD1. The CDR3 runs to 14 residues. Germline V gives CDR1 MDHEN, CDR2 SYDVKM. J lost 7 bases, V lost 3 bases, and 2 bases had no gene match. CDR3 residues: CASSFDRGREKLFF. CDR3 DNA sequence: TGTGCCAGCAGTTTCGACAGGGGGCGTGAAAAACTGTTTTTT. Together with reference TRBV28 and TRBJ1-4, the CDR3 gives the full variable domain: DVKVTQSSRYLVKRTGEKVFLECVQDMDHENMFWYRQDPGLGLRLIYFSYDVKMKEKGDIPEGYSVSREKKERFSLILESASTNQTSMYLCASSFDRGREKLFFGSGTQLSVL.

V and J are TRBV27 and TRBJ1-1; 9 bases line up with TRBD1. CDR1 MNHEY and CDR2 SMNVEV come from the germline V gene (reference sequence). CDR3 length equals 15 residues. The junction had 8 bases not matched to a gene; V was cut back by 6 bases and J by 3 bases. The chain's CDR3 is CASRLQGAQDTEAFF. The DNA for the CDR3 is TGTGCCAGCAGACTACAGGGGGCGCAGGACACTGAAGCTTTCTTT.

The chain uses TRBV28 and TRBJ1-5; possible D gene TRBD1, 5 bases. The V gene's germline CDR1 is MDHEN and CDR2 SYDVKM. CDR3 length: 13 residues. The V end lost 9 bases, the J end lost 7 bases, and 16 bases lay between the germline ends. CDR3 residues: CARSGGERQPQHF. In DNA form, the CDR3 reads TGTGCCAGATCGGGGGGGGAGAGACAGCCCCAGCATTTT.

As DNA, the CDR3 is TGTGCCAGCAGTTTATCGCCCGGACTAGCCTACGAGCAGTACTTC. Amino acid sequence: CASSLSPGLAYEQYF. The rearrangement uses TRBV27 and TRBJ2-7; 7 bases map to TRBD2. Germline assignment: CDR1 MNHEY and CDR2 SMNVEV (reference sequence). The CDR3 is made up of 15 amino acids. The V and J ends lost 0 bases and 2 bases, in that order; junction bases with no gene match: 4.